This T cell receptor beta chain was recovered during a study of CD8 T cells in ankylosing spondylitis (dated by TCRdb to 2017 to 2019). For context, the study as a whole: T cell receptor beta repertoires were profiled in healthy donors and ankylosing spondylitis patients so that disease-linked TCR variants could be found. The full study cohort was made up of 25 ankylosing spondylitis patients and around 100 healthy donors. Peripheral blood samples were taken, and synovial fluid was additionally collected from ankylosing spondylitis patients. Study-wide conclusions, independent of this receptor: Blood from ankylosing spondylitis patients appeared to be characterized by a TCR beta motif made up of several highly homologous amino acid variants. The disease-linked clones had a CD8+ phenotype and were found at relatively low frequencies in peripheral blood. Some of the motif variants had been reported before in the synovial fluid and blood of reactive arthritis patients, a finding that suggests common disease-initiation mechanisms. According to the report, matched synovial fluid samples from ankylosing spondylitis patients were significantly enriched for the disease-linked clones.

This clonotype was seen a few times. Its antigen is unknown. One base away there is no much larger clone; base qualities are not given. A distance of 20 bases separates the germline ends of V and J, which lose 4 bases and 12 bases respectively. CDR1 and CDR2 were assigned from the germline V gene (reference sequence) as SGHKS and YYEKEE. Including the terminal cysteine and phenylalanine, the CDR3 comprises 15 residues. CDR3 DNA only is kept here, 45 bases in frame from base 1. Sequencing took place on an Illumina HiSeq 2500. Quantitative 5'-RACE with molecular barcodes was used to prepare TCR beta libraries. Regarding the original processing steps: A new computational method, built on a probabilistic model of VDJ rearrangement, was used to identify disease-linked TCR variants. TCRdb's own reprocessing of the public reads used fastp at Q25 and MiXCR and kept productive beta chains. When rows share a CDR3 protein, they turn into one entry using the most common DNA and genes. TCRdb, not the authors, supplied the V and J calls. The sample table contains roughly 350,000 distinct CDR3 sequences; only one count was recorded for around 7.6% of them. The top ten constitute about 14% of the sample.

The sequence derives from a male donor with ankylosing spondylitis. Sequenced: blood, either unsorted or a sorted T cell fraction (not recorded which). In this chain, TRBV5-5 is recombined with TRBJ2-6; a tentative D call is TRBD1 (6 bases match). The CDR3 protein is CASSPPGRGDSVLTF. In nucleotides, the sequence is TGTGCCAGCAGCCCCCCGGGCAGGGGCGATTCCGTCCTGACTTTC.